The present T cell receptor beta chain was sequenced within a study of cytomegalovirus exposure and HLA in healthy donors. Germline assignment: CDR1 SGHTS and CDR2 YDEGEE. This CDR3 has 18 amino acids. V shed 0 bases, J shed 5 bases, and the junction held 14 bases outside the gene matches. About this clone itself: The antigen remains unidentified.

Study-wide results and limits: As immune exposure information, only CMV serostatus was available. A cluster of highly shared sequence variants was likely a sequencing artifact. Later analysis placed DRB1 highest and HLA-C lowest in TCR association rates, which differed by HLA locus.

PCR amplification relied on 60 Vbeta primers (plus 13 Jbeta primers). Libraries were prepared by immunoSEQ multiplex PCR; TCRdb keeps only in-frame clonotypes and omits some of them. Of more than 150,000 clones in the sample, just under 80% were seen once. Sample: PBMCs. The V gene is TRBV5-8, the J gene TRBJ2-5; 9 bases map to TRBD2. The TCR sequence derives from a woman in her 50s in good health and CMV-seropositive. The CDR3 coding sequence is TGTGCCAGCAGCTTGGCCTTCCCCCGGCGGGGGGGCGCCGAGACCCAGTACTTC. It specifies CASSLAFPRRGGAETQYF.